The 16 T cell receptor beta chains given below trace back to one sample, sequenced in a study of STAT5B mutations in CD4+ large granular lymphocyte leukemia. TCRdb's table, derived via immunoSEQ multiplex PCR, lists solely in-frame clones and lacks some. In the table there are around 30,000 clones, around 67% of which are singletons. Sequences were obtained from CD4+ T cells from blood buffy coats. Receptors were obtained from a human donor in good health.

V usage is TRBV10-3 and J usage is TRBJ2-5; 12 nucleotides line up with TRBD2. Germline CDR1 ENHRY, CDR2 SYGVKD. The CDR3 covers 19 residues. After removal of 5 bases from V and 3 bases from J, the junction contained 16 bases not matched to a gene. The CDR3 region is CAISTQSAPRTSGEETQYF. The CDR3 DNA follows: TGTGCCATCAGTACCCAGAGCGCCCCCCGGACTAGCGGGGAAGAGACCCAGTACTTC.

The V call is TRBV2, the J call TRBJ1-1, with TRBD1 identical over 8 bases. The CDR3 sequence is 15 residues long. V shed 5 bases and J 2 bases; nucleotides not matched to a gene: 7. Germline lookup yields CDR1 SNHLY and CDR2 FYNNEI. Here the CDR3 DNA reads TGTGCCAGCAGTCTCCTGACAGGGGAAAACACTGAAGCTTTCTTT. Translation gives CASSLLTGENTEAFF.

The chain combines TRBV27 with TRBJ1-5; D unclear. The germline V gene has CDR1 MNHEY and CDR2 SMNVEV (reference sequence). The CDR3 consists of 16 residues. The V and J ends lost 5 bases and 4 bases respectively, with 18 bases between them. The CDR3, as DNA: TGTGCCAGCAGTCCAACCCCCGAGGTACAGAATCAGCCCCAGCATTTT. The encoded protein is CASSPTPEVQNQPQHF.

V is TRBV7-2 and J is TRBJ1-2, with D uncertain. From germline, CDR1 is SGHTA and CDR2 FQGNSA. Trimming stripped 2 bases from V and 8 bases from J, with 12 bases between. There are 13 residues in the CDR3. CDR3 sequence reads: CASSLTDGLGYTF. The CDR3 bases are TGTGCCAGCAGCTTAACGGACGGGCTGGGCTACACCTTC.

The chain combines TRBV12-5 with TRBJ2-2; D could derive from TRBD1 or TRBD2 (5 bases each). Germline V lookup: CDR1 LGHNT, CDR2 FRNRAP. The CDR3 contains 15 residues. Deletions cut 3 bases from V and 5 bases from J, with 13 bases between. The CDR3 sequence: CASGFRDGGTGELFF. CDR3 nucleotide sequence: TGTGCTAGTGGTTTCCGCGATGGGGGAACCGGGGAGCTGTTTTTT.

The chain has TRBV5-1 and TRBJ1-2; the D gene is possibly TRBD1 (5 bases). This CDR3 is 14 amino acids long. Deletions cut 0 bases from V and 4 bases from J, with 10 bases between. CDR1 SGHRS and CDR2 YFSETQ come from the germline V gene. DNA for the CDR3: TGCGCCAGCAGCTTGGGATCGGGGGTCTATGGCTACACCTTC. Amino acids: CASSLGSGVYGYTF.

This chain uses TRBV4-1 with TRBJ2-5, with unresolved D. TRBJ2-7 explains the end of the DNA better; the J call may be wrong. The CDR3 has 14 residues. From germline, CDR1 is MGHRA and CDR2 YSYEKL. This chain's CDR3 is CASSQVFSSYEQYF. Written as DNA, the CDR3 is TGCGCCAGCAGCCAAGTCTTTAGCTCCTACGAGCAGTACTTC.

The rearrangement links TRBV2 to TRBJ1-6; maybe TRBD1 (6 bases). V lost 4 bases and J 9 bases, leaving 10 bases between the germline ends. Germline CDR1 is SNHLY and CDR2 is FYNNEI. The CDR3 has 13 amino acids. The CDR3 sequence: CASSVGGTSPLHF. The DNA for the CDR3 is TGTGCCAGCAGTGTAGGGGGGACTTCACCCCTCCACTTT. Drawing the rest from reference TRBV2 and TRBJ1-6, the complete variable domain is EPEVTQTPSHQVTQMGQEVILRCVPISNHLYFYWYRQILGQKVEFLVSFYNNEISEKSEIFDDQFSVERPDGSNFTLKIRSTKLEDSAMYFCASSVGGTSPLHFGNGTRLTVT.

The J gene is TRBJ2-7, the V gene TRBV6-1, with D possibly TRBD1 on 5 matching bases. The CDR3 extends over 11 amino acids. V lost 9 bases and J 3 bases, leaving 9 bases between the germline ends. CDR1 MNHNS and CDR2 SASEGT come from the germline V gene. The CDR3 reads CASQGLYEQYF. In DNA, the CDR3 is TGTGCCAGTCAGGGCCTCTACGAGCAGTACTTC.

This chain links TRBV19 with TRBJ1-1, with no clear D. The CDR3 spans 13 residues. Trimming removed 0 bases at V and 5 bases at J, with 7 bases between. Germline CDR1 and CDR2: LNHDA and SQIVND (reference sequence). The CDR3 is CASSIDQWTEAFF. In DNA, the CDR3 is TGTGCCAGTAGTATAGATCAGTGGACTGAAGCTTTCTTT.

The CDR3 nucleotides are TGCGCCAGCAGTGAGGGCTCGGCGGGACCAGATACGCAGTATTTT. Translating it yields CASSEGSAGPDTQYF. The V call is TRBV10-1, the J call TRBJ2-3; maybe TRBD2 (6 bases). CDR1 is WNHNN, CDR2 SYGVQD, per germline (reference sequence). This CDR3 has 15 residues. V lost 2 bases and J lost 4, with 13 bases in between.

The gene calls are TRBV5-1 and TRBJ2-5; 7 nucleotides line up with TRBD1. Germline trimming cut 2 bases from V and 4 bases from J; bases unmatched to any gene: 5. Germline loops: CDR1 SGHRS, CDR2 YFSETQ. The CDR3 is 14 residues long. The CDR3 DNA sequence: TGCGCCAGCAGCTTCTTAGGGGGCGTAGAGACCCAGTACTTC. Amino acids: CASSFLGGVETQYF.

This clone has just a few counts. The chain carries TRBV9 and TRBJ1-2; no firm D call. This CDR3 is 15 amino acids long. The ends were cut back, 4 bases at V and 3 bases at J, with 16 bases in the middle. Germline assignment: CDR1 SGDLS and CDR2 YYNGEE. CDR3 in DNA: TGTGCCAGCAGCCCGGACCCCGGAGGCTACTATGGCTACACCTTC. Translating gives CASSPDPGGYYGYTF. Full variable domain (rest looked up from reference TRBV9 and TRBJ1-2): DSGVTQTPKHLITATGQRVTLRCSPRSGDLSVYWYQQSLDQGLQFLIQYYNGEERAKGNILERFSAQQFPDLHSELNLSSLELGDSALYFCASSPDPGGYYGYTFGSGTRLTVV.

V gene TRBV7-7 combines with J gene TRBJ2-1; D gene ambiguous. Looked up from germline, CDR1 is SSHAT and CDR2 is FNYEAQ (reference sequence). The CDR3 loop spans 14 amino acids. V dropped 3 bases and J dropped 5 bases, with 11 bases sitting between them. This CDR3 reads CASSFGRSDNEQFF. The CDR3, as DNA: TGTGCCAGCAGCTTTGGGCGGTCTGACAATGAGCAGTTCTTC.

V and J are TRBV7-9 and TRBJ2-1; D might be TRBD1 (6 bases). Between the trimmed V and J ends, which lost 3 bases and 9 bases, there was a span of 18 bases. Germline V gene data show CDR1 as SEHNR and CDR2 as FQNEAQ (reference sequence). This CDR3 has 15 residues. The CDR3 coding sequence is TGTGCCAGCAGCTTCCGGGACACCCGTGGGGGTGAGCAGTTCTTC. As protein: CASSFRDTRGGEQFF. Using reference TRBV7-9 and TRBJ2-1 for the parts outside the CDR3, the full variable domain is DTGVSQNPRHKITKRGQNVTFRCDPISEHNRLYWYRQTLGQGPEFLTYFQNEAQLEKSRLLSDRFSAERPKGSFSTLEIQRTEQGDSAMYLCASSFRDTRGGEQFFGPGTRLTVL.

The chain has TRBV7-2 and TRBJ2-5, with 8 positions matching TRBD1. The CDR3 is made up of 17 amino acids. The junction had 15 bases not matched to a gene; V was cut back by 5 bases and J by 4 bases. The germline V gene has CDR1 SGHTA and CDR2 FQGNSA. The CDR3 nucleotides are TGTGCCAGCAGCACGCGTCCCGGGACAGGCGTGGGAGAGACCCAGTACTTC. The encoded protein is CASSTRPGTGVGETQYF.